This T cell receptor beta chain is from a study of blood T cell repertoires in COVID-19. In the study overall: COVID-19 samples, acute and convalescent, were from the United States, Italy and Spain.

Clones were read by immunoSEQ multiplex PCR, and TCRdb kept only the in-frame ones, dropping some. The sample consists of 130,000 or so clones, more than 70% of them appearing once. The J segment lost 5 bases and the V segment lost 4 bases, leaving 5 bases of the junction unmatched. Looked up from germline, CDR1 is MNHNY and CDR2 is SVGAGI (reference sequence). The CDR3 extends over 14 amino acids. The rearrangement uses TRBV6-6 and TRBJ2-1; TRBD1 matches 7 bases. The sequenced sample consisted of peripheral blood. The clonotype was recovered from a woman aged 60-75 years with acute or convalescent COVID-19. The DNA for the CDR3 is TGTGCCAGCAGTTCCGGGACAGTTAACAATGAGCAGTTCTTC. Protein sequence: CASSSGTVNNEQFF.